The sequence of this TCR beta chain was determined in a study of response to subunit inactivated influenza vaccine. The CDR3 contains 16 residues. Trimming stripped 4 bases from V and 1 base from J, with 17 bases between. Looked up from germline, CDR1 is MNHEY and CDR2 is SMNVEV (reference sequence). TCRdb re-analysed the RT-PCR reads in MiXCR, keeping a single row per CDR3 protein. This table holds hundreds of thousands of distinct CDR3 sequences, roughly 8.2% found once. Whole-study results and caveats: Seasonal influenza vaccination, on each occasion, was suggested by the authors to recruit few new T cells.

Concerning this clonotype: Its antigen is undetermined.

The rearrangement joins TRBV27 to TRBJ2-7, with D possibly being TRBD1 or TRBD2 (5 bases each). This TCR was recovered from a man aged 50 to 69 who received an inactivated influenza vaccine. The sample consisted of PBMCs from blood, taken less than 30 months after vaccination. The CDR3, as DNA: TGTGCCAGCAGTTCCTCCCGGGGCTTACTTTCCTACGAGCAGTACTTC. The encoded protein is CASSSSRGLLSYEQYF.